The TCR beta chain described here comes from a study of T-cell reconstitution after alpha-beta-depleted transplantation in children (dated by TCRdb to about 2016). The study in broad terms: T-cell immune reconstitution after TCRalphabeta/CD19-depleted allogeneic hematopoietic cell transplantation in children was quantitatively tracked in the study by means of TCR repertoire profiling.

The investigation overall reported the following: Apparently early alphabetaT-cell count recovery about two months after transplant reportedly relied on only several hundred rapidly expanded clones derived from non-depleted graft cells. In some patients, the high TCRbeta diversity seen at day 60 was put down to recipient T cells and intrathymic progenitors that had survived conditioning. Over subsequent months, a decline in hyperexpanded clone frequencies was noted, and after one year, T-cell counts and TCRbeta diversity were mostly ascribed to newly produced T cells.

The library was made by PCR. Sequencing took place on an Illumina HiSeq 2500. TCR library preparation used molecular barcoding, with unique molecular identifiers applied to normalize quantification of the TCRbeta repertoire. TCRdb reprocessing: public reads trimmed at Q25 with fastp, clones called with MiXCR, in-frame beta chains kept. Entries are consolidated by CDR3 protein sequence, retaining the most common genes and DNA. Across this sample there are some 260,000 distinct CDR3 sequences, with approximately 24% seen only once. About 5% of the sample belongs to the ten largest clones. The treatment or condition label corresponds to: allogeneic hematopoietic cell transplantation with graft depleted of TCRalphabeta T cells and CD19 B cells. Transplant recipients were children who received TCRalphabeta/CD19-depleted allogeneic hematopoietic cell grafts. About this clonotype: Its antigen is not yet known. One base away there is no much larger clone; base qualities are not given.

Here the sequenced sample was PBMCs, mostly from graft donor cells, taken 360 days after TCRalphabeta/CD19-depleted stem cell transplant. This sequence was found in a female patient aged 2 to 10 who had a stem cell transplant for congenital amegakaryocytic thrombocytopenia, so the T cells may come from the graft donor.

The nucleotide sequence is TGTGCCATCGGCGACGGGGGGATGAACACCGGGGAGCTGTTTTTT. Its translation reads: CAIGDGGMNTGELFF. Here the chain combines TRBV10-3 and TRBJ2-2, with 7 bases aligning to TRBD2. Its CDR3 holds 15 amino acids, cysteine through phenylalanine. Left in the record is the CDR3 DNA by itself, 45 bases read in frame from the first base. Relative to germline, V is missing 8 bases and J is missing 1 base, with 7 bases of the junction outside any gene match. From a lookup of the germline V gene, CDR1 and CDR2 are ENHRY and SYGVKD.